This T cell receptor (beta chain) stems from a study of T cell repertoires in cytomegalovirus infection. Study-wide context: CMV infection and matching HLA type were both indicated by public TCR beta signatures.

MiXCR was run by TCRdb on the reads, yielding one entry per CDR3 protein. The table includes around 270,000 distinct CDR3 sequences, less than 9.5% detected once. Trimming at V came to 0 bases and at J to 7 bases, leaving 3 bases not matched to a gene. The CDR3 spans 15 residues. The germline gives CDR1 SGHDN, CDR2 FVKESK. This clonotype has a count of ten or more. Its antigen is still unknown. Study-wide points: Using cumulative public TCR beta family frequency, the authors identified those who carried CMV together with the relevant HLA. Within the response measured ex vivo, HLA-C-restricted CMV-specific TCR beta clonotypes were dominant.

This rearrangement joins TRBV14 to TRBJ1-6; 7 bases agree with TRBD1. Sequenced: PBMCs. The sequence was obtained from a human donor in good health (CMV status not recorded). Some clones in this sample may be carry-over from other donors' samples. The CDR3 spells CASSQDEQGNSPLHF. The DNA of the CDR3 is TGTGCCAGCAGCCAAGACGAACAGGGGAATTCACCCCTCCACTTT. The full variable domain, completed using reference TRBV14 and TRBJ1-6, is EAGVTQFPSHSVIEKGQTVTLRCDPISGHDNLYWYRRVMGKEIKFLLHFVKESKQDESGMPNNRFLAERTGGTYSTLKVQPAELEDSGVYFCASSQDEQGNSPLHFGNGTRLTVT.